The following is a T cell receptor (beta chain) sequence with its context. This specimen comes from a study of cytomegalovirus exposure and HLA in healthy donors. V was trimmed by 5 bases and J by 5 bases, leaving 16 bases between them. CDR1 MNHNS and CDR2 SASEGT come from the germline V gene. The CDR3 consists of 14 residues. Donors showed nominal health when sampled, although they likely had unrecorded immune exposures. PCR primers comprised 60 Vbeta and 13 Jbeta primers. The repertoire was sequenced with immunoSEQ multiplex PCR; TCRdb's copy has only in-frame clones and lacks some. Counted here are about 130,000 clones, approximately 80% occurring once; the ten biggest clones make up roughly 13%.

This receptor was taken from a woman in her thirties or forties in good health and CMV-seropositive. The chain uses TRBV6-1 and TRBJ2-7; TRBD2 might be the D (5 bases). Input material: PBMCs. CDR3 nucleotides: TGTGCCAGCAGTTCCCTCCTAGCTTCCCACGAGCAGTACTTC. Its translation: CASSSLLASHEQYF.